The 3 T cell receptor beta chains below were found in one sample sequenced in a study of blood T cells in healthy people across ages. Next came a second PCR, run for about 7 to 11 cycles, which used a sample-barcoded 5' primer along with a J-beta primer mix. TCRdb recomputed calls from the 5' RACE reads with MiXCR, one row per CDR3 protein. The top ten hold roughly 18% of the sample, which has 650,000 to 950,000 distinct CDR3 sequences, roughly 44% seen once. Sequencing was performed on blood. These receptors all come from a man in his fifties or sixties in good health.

CDR3 DNA: TGTGCCAGCAGCCTACGAGGACAGGGAAGCAACGAGCAGTACTTC. It specifies CASSLRGQGSNEQYF. The chain links TRBV14 to TRBJ2-7; 8 positions match TRBD1. The junction had 10 bases not matched to a gene; V was cut back by 4 bases and J by 5 bases. Germline-derived CDR1 and CDR2 are SGHDN and FVKESK. This CDR3 region has 15 residues.

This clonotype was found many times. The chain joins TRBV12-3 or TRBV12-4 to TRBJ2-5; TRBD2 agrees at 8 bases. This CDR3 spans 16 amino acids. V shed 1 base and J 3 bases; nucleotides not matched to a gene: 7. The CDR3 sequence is CASSLDPGRVEETQYF. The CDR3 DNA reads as TGTGCCAGCAGTTTAGATCCCGGGAGGGTAGAAGAGACCCAGTACTTC.

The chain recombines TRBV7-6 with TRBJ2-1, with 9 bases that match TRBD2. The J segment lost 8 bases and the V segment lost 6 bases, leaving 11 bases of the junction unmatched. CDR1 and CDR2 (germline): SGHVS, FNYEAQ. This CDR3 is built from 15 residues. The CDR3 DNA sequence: TGTGCCAGCAGTTATAGCGGGGGCGTTGGGGATGAGCAGTTCTTC. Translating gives CASSYSGGVGDEQFF.